The 3 T cell receptor beta chains below were found in one sample sequenced in a study of shared clonotypes between healthy human individuals (TCRdb year 2020). To prepare the library, the immunoSEQ multiplex PCR assay was applied. The clones in this table, taken by TCRdb from immuneACCESS, are in-frame only. Not every clone is retained; where verified, under half of the shortfall comes from an unresolved V gene, and the cause of the rest is unknown. This sample has about 1.1 million clones in its table, and 60% to 80% of those were observed once. The ten biggest clones cover 0.85% to 1% of the sample. The specimen sequenced was memory CD4+ T cells from PBMCs. The cell subset or site label, as the study defines it: CD45RA-negative fraction. The receptors stem from a man between 18 and 29 years old in good health. Some clones in this sample may be carry-over from other donors' samples.

This chain connects TRBV6-6 to TRBJ2-1, with 11 bases aligning to TRBD1. V was clipped by 5 bases and J by 5 bases; unmatched bases: 8. This CDR3 is built from 16 residues. Looked up from germline, CDR1 is MNHNY and CDR2 is SVGAGI (reference sequence). CDR3 protein: CASSQPAGQGDNEQFF. CDR3 nucleotide sequence: TGTGCCAGCAGTCAACCTGCGGGACAGGGGGACAATGAGCAGTTCTTC.

CDR3 in amino acids: CASSQDLGSSGANVLTF. The CDR3 DNA follows: TGTGCCAGCAGCCAAGATCTAGGGAGCTCTGGGGCCAACGTCCTGACTTTC. The V gene is TRBV4-2, the J gene TRBJ2-6; D possibly corresponds to TRBD2 (5 bases). CDR3 length: 17 amino acids. Germline assignment: CDR1 LGHNA and CDR2 YNFKEQ. V lost 0 bases and J lost 0, with 9 bases in between.

CDR3 sequence (DNA): TGCAGCGTTGAAACGGGGGGTATGGAGACCCAGTACTTC. This translates into CSVETGGMETQYF. This chain links TRBV29-1 with TRBJ2-5, with 7 nucleotides matching TRBD2. This CDR3 has 13 amino acids. V lost 2 bases, J lost 5 bases, and 5 bases stayed unmatched. Germline V gene lookup returns CDR1 SQVTM and CDR2 ANQGSEA.